This is a list of T cell receptor beta chains from one sample in a study of response to subunit inactivated influenza vaccine. TCRdb recomputed calls from the RT-PCR reads with MiXCR, one row per CDR3 protein. The table shows about 700,000 distinct CDR3 sequences, with around 13% occurring only once. Sequences were derived from PBMCs from blood, sampled around two weeks before vaccination. The receptors shown here come from a man aged 50-59 years who received an inactivated influenza vaccine. The CDR3 runs from the conserved cysteine through the conserved F or W. Each record gives: J gene, clone size, D gene, V gene, CDR3 protein, CDR3 DNA. A D gene is named only where the DNA matches it firmly. A clone size is listed for some rows: how often the clone was seen (once, few, many), or a class if it is expanded.

j_call: TRBJ2-1; clone_size: NA; d_call: NA; v_call: TRBV4-1; cdr3_aa: CASSQGLNYNEQFF; cdr3_nt: TGCGCCAGCAGCCAAGGACTGAACTACAATGAGCAGTTCTTC
j_call: TRBJ2-7; clone_size: NA; d_call: TRBD1; v_call: TRBV7-9; cdr3_aa: CASSVSLGGDRAYEQYF; cdr3_nt: TGTGCCAGCAGTGTATCACTAGGGGGGGACAGGGCCTACGAGCAGTACTTC
j_call: TRBJ1-2; clone_size: many; d_call: NA; v_call: TRBV7-7; cdr3_aa: CASSPLTANYGYTF; cdr3_nt: TGTGCCAGCAGCCCCCTGACAGCTAACTATGGCTACACCTTC
j_call: TRBJ2-1; clone_size: few; d_call: NA; v_call: TRBV27; cdr3_aa: CASSLVGPVRNEQFF; cdr3_nt: TGTGCCAGCAGTTTAGTGGGACCCGTCCGCAATGAGCAGTTCTTC
j_call: TRBJ1-5; clone_size: few; d_call: NA; v_call: TRBV20-1; cdr3_aa: CSAIDLSTGHLLWHQPQHF; cdr3_nt: TGCAGTGCTATAGATCTATCGACGGGACACCTTTTATGGCATCAGCCCCAGCATTTT
j_call: TRBJ2-7; clone_size: NA; d_call: NA; v_call: TRBV28; cdr3_aa: CASSFAAGYEQYF; cdr3_nt: TGTGCCAGCAGTTTCGCGGCCGGCTACGAGCAGTACTTC
j_call: TRBJ2-2; clone_size: NA; d_call: NA; v_call: TRBV28; cdr3_aa: CASSLTDGELFF; cdr3_nt: TGTGCCAGCAGTTTGACGGACGGGGAGCTGTTTTTT
j_call: TRBJ2-5; clone_size: NA; d_call: NA; v_call: TRBV6-2/TRBV6-3; cdr3_aa: CASSYSLVDPNTQETQYF; cdr3_nt: TGTGCCAGCAGTTACTCTCTGGTGGACCCTAACACCCAAGAGACCCAGTACTTC
j_call: TRBJ1-1; clone_size: few; d_call: NA; v_call: TRBV6-1; cdr3_aa: CASSENGVNTEAFF; cdr3_nt: TGTGCCAGCAGTGAAAATGGGGTGAACACTGAAGCTTTCTTT
j_call: TRBJ2-2; clone_size: few; d_call: NA; v_call: TRBV11-1; cdr3_aa: CASSLAFWAGASTGELFF; cdr3_nt: TGTGCCAGCAGCTTAGCGTTCTGGGCAGGGGCGAGCACCGGGGAGCTGTTTTTT
j_call: TRBJ1-4; clone_size: NA; d_call: NA; v_call: TRBV12-3/TRBV12-4; cdr3_aa: CASSSPRGVGEKLFF; cdr3_nt: TGTGCCAGCAGTTCCCCCAGAGGGGTCGGCGAAAAACTGTTTTTT
j_call: TRBJ2-1; clone_size: NA; d_call: TRBD2; v_call: TRBV5-1; cdr3_aa: CASSSSGGAGAPSYNEQFF; cdr3_nt: TGCGCCAGCAGCTCTAGCGGGGGGGCGGGCGCCCCGTCCTACAATGAGCAGTTCTTC
j_call: TRBJ2-1; clone_size: few; d_call: NA; v_call: TRBV20-1; cdr3_aa: CSAKDVNEQFF; cdr3_nt: TGCAGTGCAAAGGACGTCAATGAGCAGTTCTTC
j_call: TRBJ2-1; clone_size: NA; d_call: NA; v_call: TRBV20-1; cdr3_aa: CSAIRGGEQFF; cdr3_nt: TGCAGTGCTATACGGGGAGGAGAGCAGTTCTTC
j_call: TRBJ2-6; clone_size: few; d_call: NA; v_call: TRBV7-6; cdr3_aa: CASSLQNRNSGANVLTF; cdr3_nt: TGTGCCAGCAGCCTGCAAAACAGGAACTCTGGGGCCAACGTCCTGACTTTC
j_call: TRBJ1-4; clone_size: NA; d_call: NA; v_call: TRBV6-1; cdr3_aa: CASSPGPEGSGEKLFF; cdr3_nt: TGTGCCAGCAGTCCGGGCCCCGAGGGTTCGGGCGAAAAACTGTTTTTT
j_call: TRBJ2-7; clone_size: many; d_call: NA; v_call: TRBV20-1; cdr3_aa: CSARVRGAWNSEQYF; cdr3_nt: TGCAGTGCTAGAGTTCGGGGGGCGTGGAATTCCGAGCAGTACTTC
j_call: TRBJ2-2; clone_size: many; d_call: NA; v_call: TRBV12-5; cdr3_aa: CASGYGGSNTGELFF; cdr3_nt: TGTGCTAGTGGTTATGGGGGATCGAACACCGGGGAGCTGTTTTTT
j_call: TRBJ2-7; clone_size: few; d_call: TRBD2; v_call: TRBV11-2; cdr3_aa: CASSNPGLAGAGEQYF; cdr3_nt: TGTGCCAGCAGCAACCCCGGACTAGCGGGAGCTGGGGAGCAGTACTTC
j_call: TRBJ2-1; clone_size: NA; d_call: NA; v_call: TRBV5-1; cdr3_aa: CANSFTRDNEQFF; cdr3_nt: TGCGCCAACAGCTTTACAAGAGACAATGAGCAGTTCTTC
j_call: TRBJ1-5; clone_size: few; d_call: NA; v_call: TRBV6-1; cdr3_aa: CASGWGVGQPQHF; cdr3_nt: TGTGCCAGCGGATGGGGAGTAGGTCAGCCCCAGCATTTT
j_call: TRBJ1-5; clone_size: NA; d_call: NA; v_call: TRBV12-3/TRBV12-4; cdr3_aa: CASKSGGYSNQPQHF; cdr3_nt: TGTGCCAGCAAGTCCGGGGGGTATAGCAATCAGCCCCAGCATTTT